This T cell receptor beta chain is from a study of shared T cell receptors in the human thymus. Data came from immunoSEQ multiplex PCR; TCRdb stores just in-frame clones and leaves some out. The sample holds about 380,000 clones, about 95% seen once. Germline-derived CDR1 and CDR2 are LNHDA and SQIVND (reference sequence). The V gene lost 3 bases and the J gene lost 1 base, with 3 bases spanning the gap. This CDR3 region has 12 residues. The source of this sequence is a human donor. This chain uses TRBV19 with TRBJ1-1; the D is unclear. Material for sequencing was thymocytes. CDR3: CASSIENTEAFF. The CDR3 DNA sequence: TGTGCCAGTAGTATTGAGAACACTGAAGCTTTCTTT.